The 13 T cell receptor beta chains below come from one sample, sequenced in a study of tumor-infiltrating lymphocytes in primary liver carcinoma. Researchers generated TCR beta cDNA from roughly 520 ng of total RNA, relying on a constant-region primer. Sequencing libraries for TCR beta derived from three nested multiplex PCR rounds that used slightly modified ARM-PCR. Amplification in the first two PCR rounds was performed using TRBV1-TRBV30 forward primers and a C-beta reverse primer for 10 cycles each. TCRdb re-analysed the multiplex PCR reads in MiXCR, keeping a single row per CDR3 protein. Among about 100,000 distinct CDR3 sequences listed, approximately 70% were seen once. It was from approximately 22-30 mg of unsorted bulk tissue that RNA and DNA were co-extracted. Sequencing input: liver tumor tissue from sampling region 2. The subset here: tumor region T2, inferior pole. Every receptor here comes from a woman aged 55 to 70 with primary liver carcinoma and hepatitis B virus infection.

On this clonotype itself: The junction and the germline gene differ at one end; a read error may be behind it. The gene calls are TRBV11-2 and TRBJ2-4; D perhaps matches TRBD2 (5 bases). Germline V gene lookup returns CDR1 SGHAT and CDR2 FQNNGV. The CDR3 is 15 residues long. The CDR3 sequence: CASGVSPLAKDIQYF. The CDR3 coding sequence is TGTGCTTCCGGGGTCAGCCCCTTGGCCAAAGACATTCAGTACTTC.

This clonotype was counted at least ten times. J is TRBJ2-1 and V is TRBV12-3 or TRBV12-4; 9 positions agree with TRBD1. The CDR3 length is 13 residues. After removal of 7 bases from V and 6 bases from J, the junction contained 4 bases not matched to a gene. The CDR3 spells CASTTDRGNEQFF. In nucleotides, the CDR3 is TGTGCCAGCACCACGGACAGGGGCAATGAGCAGTTCTTC.

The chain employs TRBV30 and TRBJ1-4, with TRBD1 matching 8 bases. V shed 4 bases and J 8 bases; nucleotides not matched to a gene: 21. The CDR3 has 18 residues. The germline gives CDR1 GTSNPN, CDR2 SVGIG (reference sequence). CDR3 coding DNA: TGTGCCTGGACCCCAAAGGTGGTAGGACAGGGAGGGAGAGAAAAACTGTTTTTT. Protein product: CAWTPKVVGQGGREKLFF. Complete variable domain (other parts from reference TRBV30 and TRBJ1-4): SQTIHQWPATLVQPVGSPLSLECTVEGTSNPNLYWYRQAAGRGLQLLFYSVGIGQISSEVPQNLSASRPQDRQFILSSKKLLLSDSGFYLCAWTPKVVGQGGREKLFFGSGTQLSVL.

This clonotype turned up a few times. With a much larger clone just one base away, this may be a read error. The CDR3 loop is CASSLRGWEQYF. The CDR3 DNA reads TGTGCCAGCAGTTTAAGGGGGTGGGAGCAGTACTTC. The chain recombines TRBV12-3 or TRBV12-4 with TRBJ2-7; D might be TRBD1 (6 bases). Trimming left V 2 bases short and J 7 bases short, with 9 bases between. The CDR3 spans 12 residues.

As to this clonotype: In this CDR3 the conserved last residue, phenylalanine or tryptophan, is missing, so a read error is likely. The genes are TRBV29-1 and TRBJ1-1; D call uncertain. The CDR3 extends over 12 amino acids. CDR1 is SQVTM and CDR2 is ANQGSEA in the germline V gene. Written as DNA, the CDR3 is TGTAGCGTCGCCAAGTCGAACACTGAAGCTTTCCTT. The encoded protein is CSVAKSNTEAFL.

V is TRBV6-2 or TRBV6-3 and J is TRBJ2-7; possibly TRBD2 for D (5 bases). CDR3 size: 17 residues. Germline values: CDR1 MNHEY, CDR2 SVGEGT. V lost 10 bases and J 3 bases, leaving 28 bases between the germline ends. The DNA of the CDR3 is TGTGCCATCAGCTCCGTGGAGGTTGGCAGAGCAAACTACGAGCAGTACTTC. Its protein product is CAISSVEVGRANYEQYF.

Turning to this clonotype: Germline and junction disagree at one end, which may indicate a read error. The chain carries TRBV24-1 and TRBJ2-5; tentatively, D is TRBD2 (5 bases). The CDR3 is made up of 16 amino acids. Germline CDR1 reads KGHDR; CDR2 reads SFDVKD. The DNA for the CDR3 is TGTGCCACTAGTGATTTCGGACTCTCAGACTTCGAGACCCAGTACTTC. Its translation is CATSDFGLSDFETQYF.

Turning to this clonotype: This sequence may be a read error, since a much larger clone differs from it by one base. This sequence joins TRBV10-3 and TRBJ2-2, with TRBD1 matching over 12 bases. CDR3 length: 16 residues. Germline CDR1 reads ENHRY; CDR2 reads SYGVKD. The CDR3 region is CAISKGQGANTEELFF. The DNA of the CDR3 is TGTGCCATCAGTAAGGGACAGGGGGCGAACACCGAGGAGCTGTTTTTT.

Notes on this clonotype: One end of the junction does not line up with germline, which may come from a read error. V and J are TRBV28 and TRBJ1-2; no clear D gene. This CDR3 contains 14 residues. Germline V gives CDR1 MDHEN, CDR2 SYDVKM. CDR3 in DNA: TGTGTCAGCAGTTTACTTCACAAGAACTATGGCTACACCTTC. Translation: CVSSLLHKNYGYTF.

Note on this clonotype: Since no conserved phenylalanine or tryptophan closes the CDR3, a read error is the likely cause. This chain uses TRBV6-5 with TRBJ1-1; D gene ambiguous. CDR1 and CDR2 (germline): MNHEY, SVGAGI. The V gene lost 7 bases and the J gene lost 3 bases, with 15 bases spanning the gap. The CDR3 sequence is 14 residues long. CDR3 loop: CASIRGCVDTEAFL. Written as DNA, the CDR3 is TGTGCCAGCATCAGAGGCTGTGTAGACACTGAAGCTTTCTTA.

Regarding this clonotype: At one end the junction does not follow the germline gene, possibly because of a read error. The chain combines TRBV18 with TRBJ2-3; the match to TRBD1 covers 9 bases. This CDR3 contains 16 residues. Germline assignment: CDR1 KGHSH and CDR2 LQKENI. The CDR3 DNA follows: TGTGCCAGCTCACCCCGGACAGGGGAAGGGGCAGATACGCTGCATTTT. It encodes CASSPRTGEGADTLHF.

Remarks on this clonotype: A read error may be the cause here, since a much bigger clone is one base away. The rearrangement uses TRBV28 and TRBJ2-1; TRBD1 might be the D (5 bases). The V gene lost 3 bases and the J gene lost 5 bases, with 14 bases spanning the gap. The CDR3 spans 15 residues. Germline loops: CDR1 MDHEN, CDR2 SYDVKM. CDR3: CASSFPGPGNNEQFF. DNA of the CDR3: TGTGCCAGCAGTTTCCCCGGGCCAGGGAACAATGAGCAGTTCTTC.

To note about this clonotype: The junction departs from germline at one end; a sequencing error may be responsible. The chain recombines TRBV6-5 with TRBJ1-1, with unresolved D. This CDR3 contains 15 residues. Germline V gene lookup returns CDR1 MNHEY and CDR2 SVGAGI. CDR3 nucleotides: TGTGCCAGCAGTTACGCGTTGGCGGGGAACACTGATGCTTTCTTC. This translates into CASSYALAGNTDAFF.